This TCR beta chain was observed in a study of T cell repertoires in cytomegalovirus infection. General study points: Totalled public TCR beta family frequency picked out people who carried CMV plus the relevant HLA.

In TCRdb, the reads were re-called with MiXCR into one record per CDR3 protein. The data show around 230,000 distinct CDR3 sequences, with roughly 6.5% seen just once and around 6.5% held by the top ten. Germline V gene data show CDR1 as SEHNR and CDR2 as FQNEAQ (reference sequence). The J segment lost 2 bases and the V segment lost 1 base, leaving 4 bases of the junction unmatched. The CDR3 contains 15 residues. This clonotype was seen repeatedly, ten times or more. Antigen: not known. The rearrangement uses TRBV7-9 and TRBJ2-7, with TRBD2 identical over 8 bases. What was sequenced was PBMCs. This TCR derives from a human donor in good health (CMV status not recorded). Some clones in this sample may be carry-over from other donors' samples. This chain's CDR3 is CASSLGGGLTYEQYF. The CDR3 DNA follows: TGTGCCAGCAGCTTAGGCGGGGGGCTAACCTACGAGCAGTACTTC. The full variable domain, with the rest looked up from reference TRBV7-9 and TRBJ2-7, is DTGVSQNPRHKITKRGQNVTFRCDPISEHNRLYWYRQTLGQGPEFLTYFQNEAQLEKSRLLSDRFSAERPKGSFSTLEIQRTEQGDSAMYLCASSLGGGLTYEQYFGPGTRLTVT.